A single sample gave rise to the 3 T cell receptor beta chains below, sequenced in a study of PD-L1 blockade in urothelial cancer. Measured with immunoSEQ multiplex PCR; TCRdb has only the in-frame clones, and not every one. The table includes 35,000 to 55,000 clones, roughly 80% detected once. Sequencing was performed on PBMCs, taken around atezolizumab (anti-PD-L1) treatment. These receptors all stem from a man between 70 and 80 years old with urothelial cancer.

The J gene is TRBJ2-1, the V gene TRBV7-9; 11 nucleotides match TRBD1. The CDR3 consists of 14 residues. CDR1 SEHNR and CDR2 FQNEAQ come from the germline V gene (reference sequence). The V and J ends lost 5 bases and 6 bases, in that order; junction bases with no gene match: 3. The DNA for the CDR3 is TGTGCCAGCAGCCTCGGACAGGGGGCCAATGAGCAGTTCTTC. Encoded protein: CASSLGQGANEQFF.

This sequence joins TRBV9 and TRBJ2-3, with 7 bases aligning to TRBD1. V lost 0 bases to trimming and J lost 2 bases; unmatched junction nucleotides: 3. Germline V CDR1 and CDR2: SGDLS, YYNGEE. CDR3 size: 15 residues. Written as DNA, the CDR3 is TGTGCCAGCAGCGTAGGGCAGGGGGTCACAGATACGCAGTATTTT. It specifies CASSVGQGVTDTQYF.

The chain carries TRBV5-6 and TRBJ1-4; 8 bases line up with TRBD1. CDR3 size: 17 residues. CDR1 and CDR2 from the germline V gene are SGHDT and YYEEEE. V was pared by 4 bases and J by 4 bases, with 12 bases of the junction left unmatched. The CDR3 nucleotides are TGTGCCAGCAGCCGAGGACAGGGTATGGGGGGTAATGAAAAACTGTTTTTT. It is translated as CASSRGQGMGGNEKLFF.